This TCR beta chain came from a study of cytomegalovirus exposure and HLA in healthy donors. From germline, CDR1 is MDHEN and CDR2 SYDVKM. V was pared by 6 bases and J by 0 bases, with 9 bases between. The CDR3 spans 15 residues. The PCR used 60 Vbeta and 13 Jbeta primers. Clones were sequenced by immunoSEQ multiplex PCR, and TCRdb holds only the in-frame ones, with some missing. The sample lists fewer than 150,000 clones, more than 70% occurring once. General observations from the study: A later analysis appeared to link common viral pathogens to several of the most significant clusters. One variant, a missense change in DCLRE1C, was linked in a later analysis to TCR beta V- and J-gene trimming.

Turning to this clone: Its antigen is still unknown.

Sample: PBMCs. The chain uses TRBV28 and TRBJ2-6, with D hard to call. The sequence came from a man in his fifties in good health and CMV-seronegative. In DNA form, the CDR3 reads TGTGCCAGCAGCAGGATCTCCTCTGGGGCCAACGTCCTGACTTTC. Its translation is CASSRISSGANVLTF.